These 18 T cell receptor beta chains share one sample of origin, sequenced in a study of T cell responses to AZD1222 COVID-19 vaccine (dated by TCRdb to the early 2020s). This specimen's time point label, per the study, means: baseline before first vaccination. Library method: the immunoSEQ multiplex PCR assay. The immuneACCESS repertoire file appears here via TCRdb, limited to in-frame rearrangements. These files lack a portion of the clones; in checked studies, under half of the deficit traces to unresolved V genes, and the cause of the others is not known. The sample table records more than 90,000 clones; more than 85% of these occur just once. The ten largest clones represent about 15% of the sample. The sequencing used peripheral blood, collected on day 0 of AZD1222 vaccination. These receptors all stem from an adult in good health.

This chain connects TRBV28 to TRBJ2-1, with D possibly being TRBD2 (5 bases). Trimming pared 8 bases from V and 1 base from J, leaving 12 bases between. CDR1 is MDHEN and CDR2 is SYDVKM in the germline V gene. The CDR3 has 14 amino acids. CDR3 sequence reads: CASSRAASYNEQFF. In DNA form, the CDR3 reads TGTGCCAGCTCGCGGGCAGCATCCTACAATGAGCAGTTCTTC.

The CDR3 spells CASSPGPYEQYF. The CDR3 nucleotides read TGTGCCAGCAGTCCGGGACCCTACGAGCAGTACTTC. The chain carries TRBV6-5 and TRBJ2-7; D tentatively reads TRBD1 or TRBD2 (5 bases each). From germline, CDR1 is MNHEY and CDR2 SVGAGI. The CDR3 contains 12 residues. V was clipped by 5 bases and J by 2 bases, with 7 bases between them.

V and J are TRBV6-5 and TRBJ2-6; D is unresolved. Germline assignment: CDR1 MNHEY and CDR2 SVGAGI. Trimming shortened V by 5 bases and J by 2 bases, and 10 bases separated the two germline ends. The CDR3 has 15 amino acids. The CDR3 sequence is CASSRGLAGANVLTF. The CDR3 coding sequence is TGTGCCAGCAGTCGAGGCCTAGCTGGGGCCAACGTCCTGACTTTC.

The gene calls are TRBV2 and TRBJ2-7; D perhaps matches TRBD2 (6 bases). The ends were cut back, 3 bases at V and 1 base at J, with 16 bases in the middle. Germline lookup yields CDR1 SNHLY and CDR2 FYNNEI. The CDR3 extends over 16 amino acids. This CDR3 is CASSDGGGLGSYEQYF. The DNA for the CDR3 is TGTGCCAGCAGTGACGGGGGAGGACTCGGGTCCTACGAGCAGTACTTC.

The chain recombines TRBV25-1 with TRBJ1-1; possible D gene TRBD1, 6 bases. V was clipped by 5 bases and J by 5 bases, with 9 bases between them. The CDR3 totals 12 residues. The germline V gene encodes CDR1 MGHDK and CDR2 SYGVNS. As DNA, the CDR3 is TGTGCCAGCAGTCCACAGGGAACTGAAGCTTTCTTT. Protein: CASSPQGTEAFF.

The chain recombines TRBV5-5 with TRBJ2-1, with TRBD2 identical over 9 bases. The CDR3 has 14 amino acids. V lost 0 bases, J lost 11 bases, and 6 bases stayed unmatched. The germline gives CDR1 SGHKS, CDR2 YYEKEE (reference sequence). CDR3 sequence: CASSLAASGAKQFF. CDR3 bases: TGTGCCAGCAGCTTGGCCGCTAGCGGGGCTAAGCAGTTCTTC.

In nucleotides, the CDR3 is TGTGCCAGCAGTTTACAGGGGAGAGGGAACGAGCAGTACTTC. It codes for CASSLQGRGNEQYF. The chain employs TRBV28 and TRBJ2-7; a possible D gene is TRBD1 (6 bases). Germline V gene sequence: CDR1 MDHEN, CDR2 SYDVKM. This CDR3 is 14 amino acids long. V gave up 2 bases and J gave up 5 bases, with 13 bases separating them.

The CDR3, as DNA: TGTGCCAGCAGCGAGGGGTCTTTTCAACCCCATTCACCCCTCCACTTT. It is translated as CASSEGSFQPHSPLHF. This chain links TRBV7-6 with TRBJ1-6; possibly TRBD1 for D (5 bases). The CDR3 covers 16 residues. Germline assignment: CDR1 SGHVS and CDR2 FNYEAQ. V dropped 5 bases and J dropped 8 bases, with 19 bases sitting between them.

The V and J genes are TRBV15 and TRBJ1-4; possible D gene TRBD1, 5 bases. The germline gives CDR1 LNHNV, CDR2 YYDKDF (reference sequence). This CDR3 is 14 amino acids long. V shed 3 bases and J shed 4 bases, with 9 bases lying between them. CDR3 DNA: TGTGCCACCAGCAGCAGGGAAGATAATGAAAAACTGTTTTTT. The encoded protein is CATSSREDNEKLFF.

The genes are TRBV30 and TRBJ2-2; D remains unclear. Germline values: CDR1 GTSNPN, CDR2 SVGIG (reference sequence). The CDR3 contains 14 residues. V was pared by 0 bases and J by 6 bases, with 11 bases between. CDR3 residues: CAWSVLIGSGELFF. The CDR3 bases are TGTGCCTGGAGTGTCTTGATAGGGTCCGGGGAGCTGTTTTTT.

CDR3 DNA: TGCGCCAGCAGCTTGTCGGAGAACACTGAAGCTTTCTTT. Protein sequence: CASSLSENTEAFF. J is TRBJ1-1 and V is TRBV5-1; D not resolved. Germline CDR1 SGHRS, CDR2 YFSETQ. V was clipped by 1 base and J by 1 base, with 5 bases between them. The CDR3 has 13 amino acids.

This clone was recorded only once. The chain links TRBV10-3 to TRBJ1-4; 8 nucleotides agree with TRBD1. Germline trimming cut 11 bases from V and 7 bases from J; bases unmatched to any gene: 12. The CDR3 covers 14 residues. Germline V gene sequence: CDR1 ENHRY, CDR2 SYGVKD. The CDR3 DNA follows: TGTGCCGTTCGGAGTGGGACAGGAGGTGAAAAACTGTTTTTT. Translating it yields CAVRSGTGGEKLFF.

The V gene is TRBV9, the J gene TRBJ2-2; no firm D call. Germline V lookup: CDR1 SGDLS, CDR2 YYNGEE. V gave up 2 bases and J gave up 4 bases, with 15 bases separating them. The CDR3 is made up of 16 amino acids. As DNA, the CDR3 is TGTGCCAGCAGCGTTGGTGGGATCGGATTCACCGGGGAGCTGTTTTTT. Its protein is CASSVGGIGFTGELFF.

The chain recombines TRBV11-2 with TRBJ1-1; 9 bases match TRBD1. Germline CDR1 reads SGHAT; CDR2 reads FQNNGV. The CDR3 extends over 14 amino acids. V shed 4 bases and J 4 bases; nucleotides not matched to a gene: 4. Written as DNA, the CDR3 is TGTGCCAGCAGCTCTTACAGGGGGCCCACTGAAGCTTTCTTT. Its translation is CASSSYRGPTEAFF.

V gene TRBV9 combines with J gene TRBJ1-5; TRBD1 might be the D (5 bases). Trimming cost V 4 bases and J 5 bases, with 13 bases left between them. The CDR3 has 14 amino acids. From germline, CDR1 is SGDLS and CDR2 YYNGEE. CDR3 protein: CASSSALGDQPQHF. The CDR3 DNA reads TGTGCCAGCAGCTCAGCTCTGGGGGATCAGCCCCAGCATTTT.

This clone was seen only once. The V gene is TRBV6-5, the J gene TRBJ1-6, with no clear D. Per the germline V gene, CDR1 is MNHEY and CDR2 is SVGAGI. The CDR3 sequence is 12 residues long. V lost 2 bases and J lost 6, with 2 bases in between. CDR3 residues: CASSYANSPLHF. Written as DNA, the CDR3 is TGTGCCAGCAGTTACGCTAATTCACCCCTCCACTTT.

The chain recombines TRBV3-1 (or the pseudogene TRBV3-2) with TRBJ2-3; weak D call: TRBD2 (6 bases). With 2 bases removed from V and 2 bases from J, the gap between germline ends came to 20 bases. The germline gives CDR1 LGHDT, CDR2 YNNKEL (reference sequence). The CDR3 runs 18 residues. In nucleotides, the CDR3 is TGTGCCAGCAGCCAACCCGGGGAGGCGGGCGCATACACAGATACGCAGTATTTT. This codes for CASSQPGEAGAYTDTQYF.

V is TRBV30 and J is TRBJ1-4; no firm D call. CDR1 and CDR2 from the germline V gene are GTSNPN and SVGIG (reference sequence). Trimming pared 1 base from V and 0 bases from J, leaving 6 bases between. This CDR3 has 14 amino acids. CDR3: CAWSARATNEKLFF. CDR3 DNA sequence: TGTGCCTGGAGTGCTCGAGCAACTAATGAAAAACTGTTTTTT.